Shown below are 17 T cell receptor beta chains from a single sample sequenced in a study of identical twins. A single record per CDR3 protein comes from TCRdb applying MiXCR to the 5' RACE reads. The data contain under 800,000 distinct CDR3 sequences, around 20% of them singletons. Another study also made use of these data, one on T cells expressing NK-cell markers.

Sample: PBMCs. Every receptor here comes from a woman aged 18-30 years in good health.

The rearrangement links TRBV2 to TRBJ2-1; possibly TRBD2 for D (6 bases). V shed 10 bases and J shed 3 bases, with 10 bases lying between them. Per germline, CDR1 SNHLY and CDR2 FYNNEI. This CDR3 is 12 amino acids long. CDR3 bases: TGTGCCAAAACGGACTACTACAATGAGCAGTTCTTC. This gives the protein CAKTDYYNEQFF.

This clonotype was counted between two and nine times. The chain carries TRBV12-3 or TRBV12-4 and TRBJ1-1; TRBD1 might be the D (6 bases). The CDR3 is made up of 14 amino acids. V was pared by 1 base and J by 4 bases, with 10 bases between. CDR3 protein: CASSLGQGFTEAFF. In DNA form, the CDR3 reads TGTGCCAGCAGTTTAGGGCAGGGGTTCACTGAAGCTTTCTTT.

Only a few counts were recorded for this clonotype. The rearrangement joins TRBV12-3 or TRBV12-4 to TRBJ1-2, with D perhaps matching TRBD1 (5 bases). V gave up 6 bases and J gave up 5 bases, with 13 bases separating them. The CDR3 runs 13 residues. The CDR3 spells CASSVTEYYGYTF. The CDR3 DNA reads as TGTGCCAGCAGCGTGACAGAGTATTATGGCTACACCTTC.

The V call is TRBV5-6, the J call TRBJ2-4; a possible D gene is TRBD1 (6 bases). Germline V gene lookup returns CDR1 SGHDT and CDR2 YYEEEE. V was shortened by 3 bases and J by 5 bases, with 6 bases between the two germline ends. This CDR3 is 12 amino acids long. The CDR3: CASSWTENIQYF. The CDR3 region has the DNA TGTGCCAGCAGCTGGACAGAAAACATTCAGTACTTC.

This clonotype was observed a handful of times. V is TRBV20-1 and J is TRBJ2-2; possibly TRBD1 or TRBD2 for D (5 bases each). Germline CDR1 reads DFQATT; CDR2 reads SNEGSKA (reference sequence). The CDR3 extends over 15 amino acids. The V gene lost 3 bases and the J gene lost 4 bases, with 15 bases spanning the gap. The CDR3 protein is CSASGRARGTGELFF. The CDR3 nucleotides are TGCAGTGCTAGCGGGCGGGCAAGGGGCACCGGGGAGCTGTTTTTT.

V gene TRBV5-1 combines with J gene TRBJ2-4; D is tentatively TRBD1 or TRBD2 (6 bases each). The germline V gene encodes CDR1 SGHRS and CDR2 YFSETQ. V was shortened by 0 bases and J by 5 bases, with 12 bases between the two germline ends. The CDR3 is made up of 15 amino acids. CDR3 loop: CASSLAPGAENIQYF. The CDR3 DNA reads as TGCGCCAGCAGCTTGGCCCCGGGGGCGGAAAACATTCAGTACTTC.

This clonotype has a handful of counts. The chain couples TRBV20-1 to TRBJ2-3, with D uncertain. The germline V and J ends were trimmed by 3 bases and 6 bases, with 19 bases remaining between them. The CDR3 is 15 amino acids. From germline, CDR1 is DFQATT and CDR2 SNEGSKA (reference sequence). The CDR3 DNA reads TGCAGTGCTAGGGACCTTGTAGGCCCCCCTGATACGCAGTATTTT. As protein: CSARDLVGPPDTQYF.

This clonotype has a handful of counts. The chain couples TRBV7-9 to TRBJ2-7; unclear D gene. The CDR3 sequence is 14 residues long. Per germline, CDR1 SEHNR and CDR2 FQNEAQ (reference sequence). V was trimmed by 6 bases and J by 2 bases, leaving 14 bases between them. DNA for the CDR3: TGTGCCAGCAGAAAGATAGGCTCAGCCTACGAGCAGTACTTC. As protein: CASRKIGSAYEQYF.

The genes are TRBV7-8 and TRBJ1-6; D perhaps matches TRBD1 (6 bases). V gave up 4 bases and J gave up 9 bases, with 13 bases separating them. In germline, CDR1 is SGHVS, CDR2 FQNEAQ. The CDR3 length is 14 residues. DNA of the CDR3: TGTGCCAGCAGCTCAGAGCGGACAGCTTCACCCCTCCACTTT. Its protein product is CASSSERTASPLHF.

This clonotype showed up just a few times. The rearrangement joins TRBV20-1 to TRBJ2-7; D call uncertain. The V gene's germline CDR1 is DFQATT and CDR2 SNEGSKA (reference sequence). The CDR3 is 13 amino acids. V was clipped by 6 bases and J by 0 bases, with 12 bases between them. The CDR3: CSAEFGSSYEQYF. The CDR3 DNA is TGCAGTGCAGAGTTCGGTTCCTCCTACGAGCAGTACTTC.

This chain connects TRBV6-5 to TRBJ2-1; no reliable D call. V dropped 4 bases and J dropped 0 bases, with 4 bases sitting between them. CDR1 is MNHEY, CDR2 SVGAGI, per germline. This CDR3 contains 13 residues. The DNA of the CDR3 is TGTGCCAGCAGTTTCCTCTCCTACAATGAGCAGTTCTTC. Translation gives CASSFLSYNEQFF.

The table lists this clonotype with many counts. This chain links TRBV12-3 or TRBV12-4 with TRBJ1-5; D gene uncertain. Trimming removed 6 bases at V and 10 bases at J, with 16 bases between. CDR3 length equals 13 residues. CDR3 protein: CASSRTGEIPQHF. Here the CDR3 DNA reads TGTGCCAGCAGCCGGACTGGGGAGATACCCCAGCATTTT.

This clonotype was detected only a few times. J is TRBJ2-1 and V is TRBV20-1; 10 bases are shared with TRBD2. This CDR3 has 14 amino acids. CDR1 is DFQATT and CDR2 is SNEGSKA in the germline V gene (reference sequence). Unmatched junction bases numbered 4, after V lost 6 bases and J lost 2 bases. The CDR3 region has the DNA TGCAGTGCCCCGAGCGGGGGGGCCTACAATGAGCAGTTCTTC. Encoded protein: CSAPSGGAYNEQFF.

V and J are TRBV5-6 and TRBJ2-7; TRBD1 agrees at 8 bases. Trimming at V came to 4 bases and at J to 2 bases, leaving 8 bases not matched to a gene. This CDR3 is built from 15 residues. CDR1 and CDR2 (germline): SGHDT, YYEEEE. CDR3 sequence: CASSADRVGPYEQYF. The CDR3 DNA is TGTGCCAGCAGCGCGGACAGGGTAGGACCCTACGAGCAGTACTTC.

The V call is TRBV20-1, the J call TRBJ2-1; 11 bases fit TRBD2. V shed 0 bases, J shed 4 bases, and the junction held 11 bases outside the gene matches. Germline V gene lookup returns CDR1 DFQATT and CDR2 SNEGSKA (reference sequence). The length of the CDR3 is 18 residues. CDR3 residues: CSARDPQLTSGVYNEQFF. DNA of the CDR3: TGCAGTGCTAGAGATCCCCAACTGACTAGCGGGGTATACAATGAGCAGTTCTTC.

V and J are TRBV20-1 and TRBJ2-3; TRBD1 matches at 8 bases. CDR1 DFQATT and CDR2 SNEGSKA come from the germline V gene (reference sequence). V was clipped by 6 bases and J by 1 base; unmatched bases: 3. The CDR3 totals 13 residues. CDR3 coding DNA: TGCAGTGCGAAGACAGGGGGCACAGATACGCAGTATTTT. Its protein product is CSAKTGGTDTQYF.

This clonotype has ten or more counts. The genes are TRBV29-1 and TRBJ1-2, with D possibly being TRBD1 (6 bases). Trimming took off 4 bases at V and 4 bases at J, with 19 bases between the two ends. Germline CDR1 and CDR2: SQVTM and ANQGSEA. The CDR3 extends over 15 amino acids. The CDR3 DNA is TGCAGCGTTGCCGATCTTGGGACACGAATCTATGGCTACACCTTC. It yields the protein CSVADLGTRIYGYTF.